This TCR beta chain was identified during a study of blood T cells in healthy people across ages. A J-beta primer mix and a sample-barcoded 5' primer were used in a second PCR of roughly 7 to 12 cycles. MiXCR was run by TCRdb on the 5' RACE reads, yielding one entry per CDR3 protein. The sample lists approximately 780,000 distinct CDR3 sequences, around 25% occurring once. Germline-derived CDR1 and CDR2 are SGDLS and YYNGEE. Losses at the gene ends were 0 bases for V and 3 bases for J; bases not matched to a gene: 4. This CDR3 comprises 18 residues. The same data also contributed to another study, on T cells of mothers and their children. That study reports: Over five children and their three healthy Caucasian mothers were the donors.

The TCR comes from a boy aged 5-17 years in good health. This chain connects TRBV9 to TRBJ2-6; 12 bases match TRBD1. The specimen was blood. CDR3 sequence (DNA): TGTGCCAGCAGCGTAGGGGGACAGGGGGCTAGTGGGGCCAACGTCCTGACTTTC. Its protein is CASSVGGQGASGANVLTF. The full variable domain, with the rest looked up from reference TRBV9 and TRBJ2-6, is DSGVTQTPKHLITATGQRVTLRCSPRSGDLSVYWYQQSLDQGLQFLIQYYNGEERAKGNILERFSAQQFPDLHSELNLSSLELGDSALYFCASSVGGQGASGANVLTFGAGSRLTVL.